The 27 T cell receptor beta chains reported below all come from one sample, sequenced in a study of shared clonotypes between healthy human individuals. The repertoire was sequenced with immunoSEQ multiplex PCR; TCRdb's copy has only in-frame clones and lacks some. This sample has some 1.4 million clones, with roughly 96% found just once. The sample comprised naive CD4+ T cells sorted from blood. Subset meaning: CD45RA+ positively selected. The receptors were gathered from a man aged 25 to 45 in good health.

J is TRBJ2-1 and V is TRBV2; TRBD1 might be the D (6 bases). The CDR3 sequence is 13 residues long. V lost 8 bases, J lost 8 bases, and 16 bases lay in between. In germline, CDR1 is SNHLY, CDR2 FYNNEI. The CDR3 reads CASGTGNGDEQFF. The CDR3 nucleotides read TGTGCCAGCGGAACAGGGAATGGCGATGAGCAGTTCTTC. Supplemented by reference TRBV2 and TRBJ2-1, the full variable domain reads EPEVTQTPSHQVTQMGQEVILRCVPISNHLYFYWYRQILGQKVEFLVSFYNNEISEKSEIFDDQFSVERPDGSNFTLKIRSTKLEDSAMYFCASGTGNGDEQFFGPGTRLTVL.

The chain has TRBV27 and TRBJ2-3; D possibly corresponds to TRBD1 (6 bases). Germline CDR1 reads MNHEY; CDR2 reads SMNVEV (reference sequence). V dropped 6 bases and J dropped 6 bases, with 13 bases sitting between them. CDR3 length: 13 residues. This CDR3 reads CASRYRVGDTQYF. DNA for the CDR3: TGTGCCAGCAGATACAGGGTCGGGGATACGCAGTATTTT.

A note on this clone: The identical CDR3 is also encoded by other nucleotide sequences in the sample. The chain links TRBV28 to TRBJ1-2; D may be TRBD1 (5 bases). V was clipped by 1 base and J by 5 bases, with 8 bases between them. From germline, CDR1 is MDHEN and CDR2 SYDVKM. This CDR3 is built from 13 residues. The CDR3 nucleotides are TGTGCCAGCAGTTTATCGGGGCCGTATGGCTACACCTTC. This sequence encodes CASSLSGPYGYTF.

This clone was detected once. The V and J genes are TRBV18 and TRBJ2-3, with D possibly TRBD2 on 6 matching bases. The CDR3 totals 14 residues. CDR1 KGHSH and CDR2 LQKENI come from the germline V gene. Between the trimmed V and J ends, which lost 4 bases and 7 bases, there was a span of 15 bases. CDR3 residues: CASSLRLDTHTQYF. The CDR3, as DNA: TGTGCCAGCTCACTCCGACTAGATACCCATACGCAGTATTTT. Full variable domain (outside the CDR3, taken from reference TRBV18 and TRBJ2-3): NAGVMQNPRHLVRRRGQEARLRCSPMKGHSHVYWYRQLPEEGLKFMVYLQKENIIDESGMPKERFSAEFPKEGPSILRIQQVVRGDSAAYFCASSLRLDTHTQYFGPGTRLTVL.

V usage is TRBV10-1 and J usage is TRBJ2-5; 10 bases map to TRBD2. CDR3 length: 18 residues. The germline CDR1 and CDR2 sequences are WNHNN and SYGVQD (reference sequence). With 0 bases clipped from V and 2 bases from J, the junction kept 9 bases outside the gene matches. The CDR3 DNA is TGCGCCAGCAGTGAGTCGCGACTAGCGGGCCGAATTCAAGAGACCCAGTACTTC. Translation gives CASSESRLAGRIQETQYF.

The chain combines TRBV19 with TRBJ1-4; 10 nucleotides line up with TRBD1. The germline V gene has CDR1 LNHDA and CDR2 SQIVND (reference sequence). The CDR3 runs to 15 residues. The junction had 4 bases not matched to a gene; V was cut back by 6 bases and J by 3 bases. In nucleotides, the CDR3 is TGTGCCAGTAGGAGACAGGGGGCATCTAATGAAAAACTGTTTTTT. Amino acids: CASRRQGASNEKLFF.

The chain joins TRBV19 to TRBJ2-7; 7 bases match TRBD2. V lost 3 bases and J lost 0; bases outside the gene matches: 5. The CDR3 covers 15 residues. Germline assignment: CDR1 LNHDA and CDR2 SQIVND (reference sequence). CDR3 bases: TGTGCCAGTAGTATGAGGCGGGGGAGCTCCTACGAGCAGTACTTC. It encodes CASSMRRGSSYEQYF.

This chain links TRBV6-1 with TRBJ1-2; no clear D gene. CDR3 length: 12 amino acids. Trimming left V 7 bases short and J 8 bases short, with 14 bases between. Germline CDR1 reads MNHNS; CDR2 reads SASEGT. The CDR3, as DNA: TGTGCCAGCAATGAGGGCGCGGGAGGCTACACCTTC. Its translation: CASNEGAGGYTF.

The chain joins TRBV15 to TRBJ1-5, with 9 bases that match TRBD1. CDR1 and CDR2 from the germline V gene are LNHNV and YYDKDF (reference sequence). There are 22 residues in the CDR3. Trimming at V came to 0 bases and at J to 4 bases, leaving 22 bases not matched to a gene. CDR3 loop: CATSRDLKRTGTGKRGNQPQHF. CDR3 in DNA: TGTGCCACCAGCAGAGATTTGAAACGAACCGGGACAGGGAAGAGAGGGAATCAGCCCCAGCATTTT.

This chain connects TRBV6-1 to TRBJ2-1; TRBD2 agrees at 9 bases. The trim removed 1 base at V and 4 bases at J, leaving 11 bases unmatched. CDR1 is MNHNS and CDR2 is SASEGT in the germline V gene. This CDR3 comprises 18 residues. The CDR3, as DNA: TGTGCCAGCAGTGAAGTTGGGGCGACTAGCGGTTTGTACAATGAGCAGTTCTTC. Translation gives CASSEVGATSGLYNEQFF.

Only one count was recorded for this clone. V is TRBV7-9 and J is TRBJ1-5; TRBD1 might be the D (5 bases). Trimming left V 2 bases short and J 0 bases short, with 14 bases between. Looked up from germline, CDR1 is SEHNR and CDR2 is FQNEAQ (reference sequence). The CDR3 extends over 17 amino acids. The CDR3 DNA reads as TGTGCCAGCAGCTTAACAGGCTCAGGTGGTAGCAATCAGCCCCAGCATTTT. The encoded protein is CASSLTGSGGSNQPQHF.

The gene calls are TRBV14 and TRBJ1-1; D ambiguous. Germline CDR1 SGHDN, CDR2 FVKESK. There are 15 residues in the CDR3. V shed 1 base and J shed 0 bases, with 9 bases lying between them. The CDR3 nucleotides are TGTGCCAGCAGCCAAGGGAGGGCTTTGAACACTGAAGCTTTCTTT. It yields the protein CASSQGRALNTEAFF.

The chain carries TRBV7-9 and TRBJ1-5; D remains unclear. The V end lost 1 base, the J end lost 11 bases, and 12 bases lay between the germline ends. The CDR3 loop spans 13 amino acids. CDR1 is SEHNR, CDR2 FQNEAQ, per germline (reference sequence). CDR3 sequence reads: CASSLGGPSAQHF. For the CDR3, the DNA is TGTGCCAGCAGCTTAGGAGGCCCGTCGGCCCAGCATTTT.

The chain carries TRBV27 and TRBJ2-5; 7 nucleotides agree with TRBD1. The V gene's germline CDR1 is MNHEY and CDR2 SMNVEV (reference sequence). This CDR3 comprises 13 residues. Trimming cost V 6 bases and J 7 bases; bases outside gene matches: 8. The DNA of the CDR3 is TGTGCCAGCAGCAGGGACAGTGACGGGACCCAGTACTTC. Its translation: CASSRDSDGTQYF.

The V call is TRBV9, the J call TRBJ2-3; D is tentatively TRBD1 or TRBD2 (6 bases each). CDR1 is SGDLS, CDR2 YYNGEE, per germline. This CDR3 spans 15 amino acids. With 4 bases removed from V and 6 bases from J, the gap between germline ends came to 18 bases. CDR3 residues: CASSPRGTLGDTQYF. In nucleotides, the CDR3 is TGTGCCAGCAGCCCTAGGGGGACTCTCGGGGATACGCAGTATTTT.

The chain employs TRBV7-9 and TRBJ2-1; 11 bases agree with TRBD2. CDR1 is SEHNR and CDR2 is FQNEAQ in the germline V gene (reference sequence). J was trimmed by 1 base and V by 5 bases; bases with no gene match: 4. CDR3 length: 16 residues. The chain's CDR3 is CASSTGTSGSYNEQFF. The DNA of the CDR3 is TGTGCCAGCAGCACCGGGACTAGCGGATCCTACAATGAGCAGTTCTTC.

The chain combines TRBV2 with TRBJ2-7; D possibly corresponds to TRBD1 (5 bases). Germline V CDR1 and CDR2: SNHLY, FYNNEI. The CDR3 totals 12 residues. V was shortened by 1 base and J by 6 bases, with 7 bases between the two germline ends. Written as DNA, the CDR3 is TGTGCCAGCAGTGAAGGGGGCGGCGAGCAGTACTTC. Translated, it gives CASSEGGGEQYF.

V gene TRBV5-4 combines with J gene TRBJ2-3; D possibly corresponds to TRBD1 (5 bases). V was trimmed by 0 bases and J by 0 bases, leaving 8 bases between them. This CDR3 spans 15 amino acids. Germline values: CDR1 SGHNT, CDR2 YYREEE (reference sequence). Written as DNA, the CDR3 is TGTGCCAGCAGCTTGGGACAGATGAGCACAGATACGCAGTATTTT. Encoded protein: CASSLGQMSTDTQYF. Looking up the rest from reference TRBV5-4 and TRBJ2-3 gives the full variable domain: ETGVTQSPTHLIKTRGQQVTLRCSSQSGHNTVSWYQQALGQGPQFIFQYYREEENGRGNFPPRFSGLQFPNYSSELNVNALELDDSALYLCASSLGQMSTDTQYFGPGTRLTVL.

This chain uses TRBV19 with TRBJ2-6; tentatively, D is TRBD2 (5 bases). This CDR3 contains 18 residues. Trimming left V 4 bases short and J 1 base short, with 17 bases between. Looked up from germline, CDR1 is LNHDA and CDR2 is SQIVND (reference sequence). CDR3 sequence (DNA): TGTGCCAGTAGTAAACCCCGCCCGGGAATTTCTGGGGCCAACGTCCTGACTTTC. Its translation: CASSKPRPGISGANVLTF.

The V call is TRBV29-1, the J call TRBJ2-5; D unresolved. The germline V gene encodes CDR1 SQVTM and CDR2 ANQGSEA. This CDR3 spans 10 amino acids. Trimming pared 4 bases from V and 7 bases from J, leaving 7 bases between. CDR3 bases: TGCAGCGTTGCATTGGGGACCCAGTACTTC. Translated: CSVALGTQYF.

The CDR3 is CASSLGPGFLFYEQYF. The CDR3 bases are TGTGCCAGCAGCTTGGGGCCTGGCTTTCTGTTCTACGAGCAGTACTTC. The chain combines TRBV5-4 with TRBJ2-7; D gene ambiguous. Trimming pared 0 bases from V and 3 bases from J, leaving 16 bases between. Germline V gene data show CDR1 as SGHNT and CDR2 as YYREEE (reference sequence). This CDR3 is built from 16 residues.

The CDR3 nucleotides are TGTGCCACCAGCAGGGGTCCCGGGACAGGGTACGGATTCAGCTCCTACAATGAGCAGTTCTTC. As protein: CATSRGPGTGYGFSSYNEQFF. This chain uses TRBV15 with TRBJ2-1, with 9 bases matching TRBD1. CDR3 size: 21 residues. CDR1 and CDR2 (germline): LNHNV, YYDKDF (reference sequence). Germline trimming cut 3 bases from V and 0 bases from J; bases unmatched to any gene: 18.

This chain links TRBV18 with TRBJ2-3, with no clear D. The germline V gene has CDR1 KGHSH and CDR2 LQKENI. This CDR3 has 12 amino acids. Trimming cost V 7 bases and J 4 bases, with 9 bases left between them. In DNA form, the CDR3 reads TGTGCCAGCTGGAGTGACGCAGATACGCAGTATTTT. This encodes CASWSDADTQYF. Complete variable domain (other parts from reference TRBV18 and TRBJ2-3): NAGVMQNPRHLVRRRGQEARLRCSPMKGHSHVYWYRQLPEEGLKFMVYLQKENIIDESGMPKERFSAEFPKEGPSILRIQQVVRGDSAAYFCASWSDADTQYFGPGTRLTVL.

This rearrangement joins TRBV7-6 to TRBJ2-7; 10 nucleotides align to TRBD2. The CDR3 contains 16 residues. V shed 2 bases and J 5 bases; nucleotides not matched to a gene: 9. Germline V gene lookup returns CDR1 SGHVS and CDR2 FNYEAQ. The CDR3 sequence is CASSLLGAGGPDEQYF. CDR3 bases: TGTGCCAGCAGCTTACTGGGAGCGGGAGGGCCGGACGAGCAGTACTTC. Using reference TRBV7-6 and TRBJ2-7 for the parts outside the CDR3, the full variable domain is GAGVSQSPRYKVTKRGQDVALRCDPISGHVSLYWYRQALGQGPEFLTYFNYEAQQDKSGLPNDRFSAERPEGSISTLTIQRTEQRDSAMYRCASSLLGAGGPDEQYFGPGTRLTVT.

This chain links TRBV5-1 with TRBJ2-7; TRBD1 agrees at 8 bases. CDR3 length: 16 residues. Germline V gene data show CDR1 as SGHRS and CDR2 as YFSETQ. After removal of 3 bases from V and 6 bases from J, the junction contained 14 bases not matched to a gene. CDR3 bases: TGCGCCAGCAGCTGGGAGGTAGGACAGGGTTACCTCGAGCAGTACTTC. As protein: CASSWEVGQGYLEQYF.

The rearrangement joins TRBV5-6 to TRBJ2-7, with 14 positions matching TRBD2. V dropped 4 bases and J dropped 3; count of bases not matched to a gene: 6. CDR1 and CDR2 from the germline V gene are SGHDT and YYEEEE. The CDR3 covers 16 residues. The CDR3 sequence is CASSPRTSGRYYEQYF. CDR3 nucleotide sequence: TGTGCCAGCAGCCCCCGGACTAGCGGGAGGTACTACGAGCAGTACTTC.

This clone was found once. Written as DNA, the CDR3 is TGTGCCAGCAGTGTGGACCTAAATCAGCCCCAGCATTTT. The encoded protein is CASSVDLNQPQHF. The chain carries TRBV25-1 and TRBJ1-5; D unclear. The germline V gene encodes CDR1 MGHDK and CDR2 SYGVNS. Between the trimmed V and J ends, which lost 4 bases and 4 bases, there was a span of 8 bases. CDR3 length equals 13 residues.